These 26 T cell receptor beta chains came from one sample sequenced in a study of shared clonotypes between healthy human individuals. Produced via immunoSEQ multiplex PCR; TCRdb's table is partial and in-frame only. This table has some 2 million clones, approximately 95% appearing once. Terminally differentiated effector memory CD45RA+ cells were excluded from the naive CD8 cells, which were CD45RO-negative and positively selected for CCR7. The sample comprised naive CD8+ T cells sorted from blood. These receptors originate from a man aged 18-30 years in good health.

The chain has TRBV19 and TRBJ2-2; 7 bases match TRBD1. Germline V gene data show CDR1 as LNHDA and CDR2 as SQIVND (reference sequence). The CDR3 covers 16 residues. After removal of 1 base from V and 6 bases from J, the junction contained 8 bases not matched to a gene. CDR3 loop: CASSIVPQGVAGELFF. CDR3 sequence (DNA): TGTGCCAGTAGTATAGTTCCTCAGGGGGTGGCCGGGGAGCTGTTTTTT.

The genes are TRBV29-1 and TRBJ2-2; 7 nucleotides line up with TRBD1. Germline V gene sequence: CDR1 SQVTM, CDR2 ANQGSEA. Losses at the gene ends were 7 bases for V and 2 bases for J; bases not matched to a gene: 4. This CDR3 contains 13 residues. CDR3 nucleotides: TGCAGCGCCGACAGGGAAAACACCGGGGAGCTGTTTTTT. Its protein is CSADRENTGELFF.

The chain has TRBV5-4 and TRBJ2-5, with D perhaps TRBD1 (6 bases). The CDR3 has 13 amino acids. The germline V and J ends were trimmed by 10 bases and 3 bases, with 16 bases remaining between them. Per germline, CDR1 SGHNT and CDR2 YYREEE (reference sequence). This CDR3 is CAVQDRTEETQYF. DNA of the CDR3: TGTGCCGTACAGGACCGGACAGAAGAGACCCAGTACTTC.

The chain links TRBV7-3 to TRBJ2-3; D gene unclear. Germline values: CDR1 SGHTA, CDR2 FQGTGA. CDR3 length equals 13 residues. Trimming cost V 4 bases and J 0 bases, with 5 bases left between them. The CDR3 spells CASSWFSTDTQYF. DNA for the CDR3: TGTGCCAGCAGCTGGTTCAGCACAGATACGCAGTATTTT.

The J gene is TRBJ2-7, the V gene TRBV29-1; D could derive from TRBD1 or TRBD2 (6 bases each). Germline CDR1 is SQVTM and CDR2 is ANQGSEA. The ends were cut back, 4 bases at V and 3 bases at J, with 10 bases in the middle. This CDR3 contains 12 residues. The CDR3 is CSVAEGVYEQYF. CDR3 nucleotides: TGCAGCGTTGCGGAGGGGGTCTACGAGCAGTACTTC.

The chain is built from TRBV29-1 and TRBJ2-1; no firm D call. Germline V CDR1 and CDR2: SQVTM, ANQGSEA. This CDR3 has 14 amino acids. The V end was cut by 6 bases, the J end by 1 base, with 13 bases between. The chain's CDR3 is CSVEDRLSYNEQFF. The DNA for the CDR3 is TGCAGCGTCGAGGACCGTTTATCCTACAATGAGCAGTTCTTC.

This clone was observed a single time. The chain uses TRBV30 and TRBJ2-7; no reliable D call. Germline assignment: CDR1 GTSNPN and CDR2 SVGIG (reference sequence). V was trimmed by 7 bases and J by 0 bases, leaving 10 bases between them. This CDR3 is 12 amino acids long. CDR3 sequence: CASIISSYEQYF. CDR3 bases: TGTGCCTCAATCATAAGCTCCTACGAGCAGTACTTC.

The chain recombines TRBV27 with TRBJ1-6, with D possibly being TRBD1 (5 bases). Germline V gene sequence: CDR1 MNHEY, CDR2 SMNVEV (reference sequence). Trimming left V 5 bases short and J 10 bases short, with 15 bases between. The CDR3 is 14 amino acids. In nucleotides, the CDR3 is TGTGCCAGCAGTCCATGGGGGTCTAACTCACCCCTCCACTTT. It translates to CASSPWGSNSPLHF.

This clone occurred a few times. The chain couples TRBV6-5 to TRBJ2-5, with 7 bases identical to TRBD1. V shed 2 bases, J shed 9 bases, and the junction held 3 bases outside the gene matches. The CDR3 is made up of 12 amino acids. Germline V lookup: CDR1 MNHEY, CDR2 SVGAGI. This chain's CDR3 is CASSYKTGAQYF. The CDR3 nucleotides read TGTGCCAGCAGTTACAAAACAGGGGCCCAGTACTTC.

The chain has TRBV6-5 and TRBJ1-1; D possibly corresponds to TRBD1 (6 bases). The ends were cut back, 1 base at V and 3 bases at J, with 12 bases in the middle. Germline CDR1 is MNHEY and CDR2 is SVGAGI. This CDR3 is built from 15 residues. The CDR3 DNA reads as TGTGCCAGCAGTTACTTTTCGGGGGCGGACACTGAAGCTTTCTTT. This gives the protein CASSYFSGADTEAFF.

This clone appeared a single time. The chain couples TRBV28 to TRBJ2-1; 9 nucleotides agree with TRBD2. Unmatched junction bases numbered 9, after V lost 0 bases and J lost 0 bases. This CDR3 is built from 19 residues. Germline V lookup: CDR1 MDHEN, CDR2 SYDVKM. The chain's CDR3 is CASSLWDGLAGSSYNEQFF. CDR3 nucleotide sequence: TGTGCCAGCAGTTTATGGGATGGGCTAGCGGGAAGCTCCTACAATGAGCAGTTCTTC. Complete variable domain (other parts from reference TRBV28 and TRBJ2-1): DVKVTQSSRYLVKRTGEKVFLECVQDMDHENMFWYRQDPGLGLRLIYFSYDVKMKEKGDIPEGYSVSREKKERFSLILESASTNQTSMYLCASSLWDGLAGSSYNEQFFGPGTRLTVL.

The genes are TRBV30 and TRBJ2-7; D is possibly TRBD1 or TRBD2 (6 bases each). The CDR3 spans 13 residues. Trimming removed 5 bases at V and 6 bases at J, with 17 bases between. Germline CDR1 and CDR2: GTSNPN and SVGIG (reference sequence). The chain's CDR3 is CAWDRMAGSEQYF. CDR3 bases: TGTGCCTGGGACAGGATGGCCGGGAGCGAGCAGTACTTC.

This chain uses TRBV7-8 with TRBJ2-7; TRBD2 matches 12 bases. Germline CDR1 and CDR2: SGHVS and FQNEAQ. Trimming cost V 0 bases and J 3 bases; bases outside gene matches: 6. The CDR3 consists of 17 residues. CDR3 in amino acids: CASSLALLAGGGYEQYF. The CDR3 region has the DNA TGTGCCAGCAGCTTAGCGCTACTAGCGGGAGGAGGCTACGAGCAGTACTTC.

The chain uses TRBV7-3 and TRBJ1-1; perhaps TRBD1 as D (5 bases). The CDR3 consists of 13 residues. V was cut by 5 bases and J by 3 bases, with 10 bases left in between. CDR1 SGHTA and CDR2 FQGTGA come from the germline V gene. The CDR3 here is CASSLRDYTEAFF. DNA for the CDR3: TGTGCCAGCAGCCTCAGGGATTACACTGAAGCTTTCTTT.

The chain is built from TRBV7-2 and TRBJ2-7; a possible D gene is TRBD1 (5 bases). V was pared by 2 bases and J by 3 bases, with 8 bases between. The germline gives CDR1 SGHTA, CDR2 FQGNSA. This CDR3 region has 13 residues. This CDR3 reads CASSLLDSYEQYF. The CDR3 DNA follows: TGTGCCAGCAGCTTACTCGACAGCTACGAGCAGTACTTC.

The chain recombines TRBV7-9 with TRBJ2-5, with 7 positions matching TRBD2. The V segment lost 7 bases and the J segment 5 bases; nucleotides outside the gene matches: 10. The germline gives CDR1 SEHNR, CDR2 FQNEAQ (reference sequence). CDR3 length: 14 amino acids. The DNA for the CDR3 is TGTGCCAGCATGGGTTCTAGCGGCTCGGAGACCCAGTACTTC. This gives the protein CASMGSSGSETQYF.

V usage is TRBV7-9 and J usage is TRBJ1-1; D is unresolved. V dropped 0 bases and J dropped 1 base, with 3 bases sitting between them. The CDR3 length is 13 residues. Germline loops: CDR1 SEHNR, CDR2 FQNEAQ (reference sequence). The CDR3 nucleotides read TGTGCCAGCAGCTTAGCGTGGAACACTGAAGCTTTCTTT. Encoded protein: CASSLAWNTEAFF. Looking up the rest from reference TRBV7-9 and TRBJ1-1 gives the full variable domain: DTGVSQNPRHKITKRGQNVTFRCDPISEHNRLYWYRQTLGQGPEFLTYFQNEAQLEKSRLLSDRFSAERPKGSFSTLEIQRTEQGDSAMYLCASSLAWNTEAFFGQGTRLTVV.

Worth noting for this clone: Other DNA sequences in the sample encode the same CDR3. The rearrangement uses TRBV5-6 and TRBJ2-7; possible D gene TRBD1, 6 bases. Trimming pared 0 bases from V and 0 bases from J, leaving 7 bases between. The length of the CDR3 is 14 residues. CDR1 and CDR2 from the germline V gene are SGHDT and YYEEEE. The DNA for the CDR3 is TGTGCCAGCAGCTTGGGACAGGTCTCCTACGAGCAGTACTTC. Translation gives CASSLGQVSYEQYF.

The CDR3 here is CASMGDATEGNTEAFF. The CDR3 bases are TGTGCCAGTATGGGGGACGCGACAGAGGGTAACACTGAAGCTTTCTTT. The chain combines TRBV19 with TRBJ1-1, with D perhaps TRBD1 (5 bases). This CDR3 comprises 16 residues. The V gene lost 7 bases and the J gene lost 2 bases, with 20 bases spanning the gap. Germline V lookup: CDR1 LNHDA, CDR2 SQIVND (reference sequence).

This clone appeared a single time. The genes are TRBV4-1 and TRBJ2-5; TRBD2 aligns across 13 bases. V was clipped by 2 bases and J by 2 bases; unmatched bases: 5. Germline V gives CDR1 MGHRA, CDR2 YSYEKL. CDR3 length: 17 amino acids. CDR3 nucleotide sequence: TGCGCCAGCAGCCAAAACAGGGGACTAGCGGGACAAGAGACCCAGTACTTC. Encoded protein: CASSQNRGLAGQETQYF.

The rearrangement uses TRBV19 and TRBJ2-2; TRBD2 matches at 9 bases. V shed 5 bases and J 6 bases; nucleotides not matched to a gene: 10. This CDR3 region has 16 residues. The V gene's germline CDR1 is LNHDA and CDR2 SQIVND (reference sequence). CDR3 residues: CASSSSWAGGPGELFF. The CDR3 DNA reads TGTGCCAGTAGTTCGTCTTGGGCGGGAGGGCCCGGGGAGCTGTTTTTT. Together with reference TRBV19 and TRBJ2-2, the CDR3 gives the full variable domain: DGGITQSPKYLFRKEGQNVTLSCEQNLNHDAMYWYRQDPGQGLRLIYYSQIVNDFQKGDIAEGYSVSREKKESFPLTVTSAQKNPTAFYLCASSSSWAGGPGELFFGEGSRLTVL.

CDR3 sequence: CASSELGDGYTF. The DNA for the CDR3 is TGTGCCAGCAGTGAATTAGGGGATGGCTACACCTTC. This sequence joins TRBV6-1 and TRBJ1-2; a possible D gene is TRBD1 (5 bases). CDR3 length: 12 amino acids. Germline V gene lookup returns CDR1 MNHNS and CDR2 SASEGT. The V end lost 2 bases, the J end lost 6 bases, and 7 bases lay between the germline ends.

With respect to this clone: The sample contains more than one DNA sequence encoding this CDR3. The chain recombines TRBV29-1 with TRBJ2-7, with TRBD1 matching over 10 bases. The CDR3 sequence is 13 residues long. With 7 bases clipped from V and 3 bases from J, the junction kept 6 bases outside the gene matches. Germline lookup yields CDR1 SQVTM and CDR2 ANQGSEA. CDR3 nucleotides: TGCAGCGCGAGGGACAGGGGTATCTACGAGCAGTACTTC. This gives the protein CSARDRGIYEQYF.

Worth noting for this clone: Other DNA variants within this sample encode the same CDR3. V gene TRBV4-1 combines with J gene TRBJ2-7; D unresolved. Trimming stripped 1 base from V and 1 base from J, with 5 bases between. Per the germline V gene, CDR1 is MGHRA and CDR2 is YSYEKL. The CDR3 is 13 amino acids. For the CDR3, the DNA is TGCGCCAGCAGCCAAGGACCATCCTACGAGCAGTACTTC. It is translated as CASSQGPSYEQYF.

This clone was observed a few times. The rearrangement joins TRBV18 to TRBJ1-1; D is unclear. This CDR3 is 15 amino acids long. Trimming took 3 bases from V and 0 from J, leaving 11 bases between them. Germline V gene sequence: CDR1 KGHSH, CDR2 LQKENI. The CDR3 reads CASSPVGGMNTEAFF. CDR3 nucleotides: TGTGCCAGCTCACCCGTAGGTGGGATGAACACTGAAGCTTTCTTT.

The V call is TRBV27, the J call TRBJ1-2; D not resolved. The CDR3 totals 14 residues. In germline, CDR1 is MNHEY, CDR2 SMNVEV (reference sequence). V was trimmed by 2 bases and J by 2 bases, leaving 9 bases between them. The CDR3 nucleotides read TGTGCCAGCAGTTTACGGTCGGGGAACTATGGCTACACCTTC. It yields the protein CASSLRSGNYGYTF.